This is a list of T cell receptor beta chains from one sample in a study of response to subunit inactivated influenza vaccine. TCRdb used MiXCR to reprocess the RT-PCR reads, holding one entry per CDR3 protein. The table includes about 540,000 distinct CDR3 sequences, around 21% detected once. These same records also appear under a second study, on T cells expressing NK-cell markers.

The sample was CD4+ T cells sorted from PBMCs, taken 11 to 12 days after vaccination. The receptors derive from a man between 45 and 60 years old who received an inactivated influenza vaccine. The CDR3 runs from the conserved cysteine through the conserved F or W. Each record gives: J gene, clone size, D gene, V gene, CDR3 DNA, CDR3 protein. The D gene is left open where the match is weak. The size of a clone is reported for some rows only, either as once, few or many, or as a class for expanded clones.

J: TRBJ2-1; size: .; D: .; V: TRBV20-1; DNA: TGCAGTGCAGCGGGACACCTAAGTTACAATGAGCAGTTCTTC; CDR3: CSAAGHLSYNEQFF
J: TRBJ1-1; size: once; D: TRBD1; V: TRBV5-1; DNA: TGCGCCAGCAGCTTGAGGGCCAGTACAGGGGGCAGTGAAGCTTTCTTT; CDR3: CASSLRASTGGSEAFF
J: TRBJ2-2; size: .; D: .; V: TRBV4-2; DNA: TGTGCCAGCAGCCAAGAATCCCCCGGGCGAGGCGGGGAGCTGTTTTTT; CDR3: CASSQESPGRGGELFF
J: TRBJ2-1; size: few; D: TRBD2; V: TRBV2; DNA: TGTGCCAGCAGAGTCGGGACTAGCGGCGCTCCCCCCCCGTTCTTC; CDR3: CASRVGTSGAPPPFF
J: TRBJ2-5; size: few; D: .; V: TRBV5-1; DNA: TGCGCCAGCAGCTTGATGGCGGCCCAAGAGACCCAGTACTTC; CDR3: CASSLMAAQETQYF
J: TRBJ2-5; size: few; D: .; V: TRBV5-5; DNA: TGTGCCAGCAGCCTCCAAGGGGTGGGGCTGAAAGAGACCCAGTACTTC; CDR3: CASSLQGVGLKETQYF
J: TRBJ1-5; size: .; D: .; V: TRBV7-2; DNA: TGTGCCAGCAGCTTGGCCGGGGTTAAGGAGCCCCAGCATTTT; CDR3: CASSLAGVKEPQHF
J: TRBJ2-1; size: few; D: TRBD2; V: TRBV10-3; DNA: TGTGCCATCAGTGAGTTCGTAGCGGGGGGGCGTATCAGCAATGAGCAGTTCTTC; CDR3: CAISEFVAGGRISNEQFF
J: TRBJ2-1; size: few; D: TRBD2; V: TRBV10-3; DNA: TGTGCCATCAGTGGTATGGGACTAGGGGATTACTACAATGAGCAGTTCTTC; CDR3: CAISGMGLGDYYNEQFF
J: TRBJ2-1; size: many; D: TRBD1; V: TRBV12-3/TRBV12-4; DNA: TGTGCCAGCAGTTTAAGAGAGGGGGCGTACAATGAGCAGTTCTTC; CDR3: CASSLREGAYNEQFF
J: TRBJ2-2; size: few; D: TRBD1; V: TRBV7-9; DNA: TGTGCCAGCAGCAAGGGACAGGGGAACACCGGGGAGCTGTTTTTT; CDR3: CASSKGQGNTGELFF
J: TRBJ2-1; size: .; D: TRBD2; V: TRBV29-1; DNA: TGCAGCGTTGAAGTGATTAGCGGGAGAGTCGCCTACAATGAGCAGTTCTTC; CDR3: CSVEVISGRVAYNEQFF
J: TRBJ2-1; size: few; D: .; V: TRBV3-1; DNA: TGTGCCAGCAGCCAAGACTCTACAGGGAGGCAGCAGTTCTTC; CDR3: CASSQDSTGRQQFF
J: TRBJ2-7; size: few; D: .; V: TRBV11-2; DNA: TGTGCCAGCAGCTTAAGGGGGACTGATACCTACGAGCAGTACTTC; CDR3: CASSLRGTDTYEQYF
J: TRBJ2-3; size: .; D: TRBD2; V: TRBV29-1; DNA: TGCAGCGTTGGCGGGGGAGGGCGCGCAGATACGCAGTATTTT; CDR3: CSVGGGGRADTQYF
J: TRBJ1-6; size: few; D: TRBD1; V: TRBV10-3; DNA: TGTGCCATCAGTGAGTCGGGACAGGGACTTTTTGGTTCACCCCTCCACTTT; CDR3: CAISESGQGLFGSPLHF
J: TRBJ2-1; size: .; D: TRBD2; V: TRBV6-5; DNA: TGTGCCGCGGTACTAGCGGGAGGTTACAATGAGCAGTTCTTC; CDR3: CAAVLAGGYNEQFF
J: TRBJ2-3; size: .; D: TRBD2; V: TRBV4-1; DNA: TGCGCCAGCAGCCAAGATAGGGGACTAGCGGGAACGGATACGCAGTATTTT; CDR3: CASSQDRGLAGTDTQYF
J: TRBJ2-7; size: few; D: TRBD1; V: TRBV5-1; DNA: TGCGCCAGCAGCTTGATAGGGACAGACGGCGAGCAGTACTTC; CDR3: CASSLIGTDGEQYF
J: TRBJ1-1; size: .; D: TRBD1; V: TRBV19; DNA: TGTGCCAGTAGATCCACAGGGGGCACTGAAGCTTTCTTT; CDR3: CASRSTGGTEAFF
J: TRBJ2-5; size: few; D: .; V: TRBV29-1; DNA: TGCAGCGTTGGTTTGCTTTCGGGAGTAACCTCGAAGGGTCAAGAGACCCAGTACTTC; CDR3: CSVGLLSGVTSKGQETQYF
J: TRBJ2-5; size: .; D: TRBD1; V: TRBV20-1; DNA: TGCAGTGCTCCTAAGACAGGGGAAGAGACCCAGTACTTC; CDR3: CSAPKTGEETQYF
J: TRBJ2-3; size: .; D: .; V: TRBV10-3; DNA: TGTGCCATCAGGAGACAGGAGCTCACAGATACGCAGTATTTT; CDR3: CAIRRQELTDTQYF
J: TRBJ2-1; size: few; D: TRBD1; V: TRBV5-1; DNA: TGCGCCAGCAGCCTGGGGACAGGTCGCCCGGTTTCCCATGAGCAGTTCTTC; CDR3: CASSLGTGRPVSHEQFF